This T cell receptor (beta chain) was sequenced during a study of T-cell reconstitution after alpha-beta-depleted transplantation in children (dated by TCRdb to between 2015 and 2016). Regarding the study in general: Using TCR repertoire profiling, the study quantitatively followed how T-cell immune reconstitution unfolded in children after TCRalphabeta/CD19-depleted allogeneic hematopoietic cell transplantation. Beyond this particular receptor, the publication reports: In some patients, the high TCRbeta diversity seen at day 60 was put down to recipient T cells and intrathymic progenitors that had survived conditioning. The apparently early alphabetaT-cell count recovery about two months after transplant was reportedly dependent on only several hundred rapidly expanded clones derived from non-depleted graft cells. Over the following months the frequencies of hyperexpanded clones went down, and after one year T-cell counts and TCRbeta diversity were mostly credited to newly produced T cells.

The junction carries 6 bases between V and J, which are trimmed by 0 bases and 1 base respectively. CDR1 SEHNR and CDR2 FQNEAQ are derived from the germline V gene (reference sequence). The CDR3 runs 15 amino acids, cysteine and phenylalanine included. Of all the DNA, just the CDR3 is kept, 45 bases in frame from base 1. Libraries were constructed by PCR. TCRdb lists the instrument as Illumina HiSeq 2500. TCR library preparation used molecular barcoding, with unique molecular identifiers applied to normalize quantification of the TCRbeta repertoire. TCRdb's own reprocessing of the public reads used fastp at Q25 and MiXCR and kept productive beta chains. Duplicate CDR3 protein sequences are folded into a single record with the most common DNA and genes. The sample data list 70,000 or so distinct CDR3 sequences, and about 11% of these were observed just once. Of the sample, under 15% is held by the ten largest clones.

This clonotype was found many times. Its antigen is unknown. Base qualities are not recorded, but no much larger clone differs from it by a single base. In the paper's terms, the treatment or condition label means: allogeneic hematopoietic cell transplantation with graft depleted of TCRalphabeta T cells and CD19 B cells. The transplant recipients were children given TCRalphabeta/CD19-depleted allogeneic hematopoietic cell grafts. This sequence originates from a boy aged 5 to 17 with acute myeloid leukemia, due to receive a stem cell transplant. The source was PBMCs, collected before TCRalphabeta/CD19-depleted stem cell transplant. The chain is assembled from TRBV7-9 and TRBJ2-2; the D gene assignment is ambiguous. The CDR3 region has the sequence CASSLALLNTGELFF. The DNA sequence is as follows: TGTGCCAGCAGCTTAGCACTATTGAACACCGGGGAGCTGTTTTTT.